This TCR beta chain is from a study of cytomegalovirus exposure and HLA in healthy donors. Germline V gene sequence: CDR1 SGHRS, CDR2 YFSETQ. CDR3 length equals 16 residues. V shed 4 bases, J shed 3 bases, and the junction held 12 bases outside the gene matches. It was with 60 Vbeta and 13 Jbeta primers that the PCR ran. The assay was immunoSEQ multiplex PCR, and TCRdb's table has in-frame clones only and misses some. The sample has about 170,000 clones; 80% to 85% are singletons. This chain links TRBV5-1 with TRBJ2-7, with 8 bases identical to TRBD1. This TCR was sampled from a male donor in good health and CMV-seronegative. Sequenced input: PBMCs. This chain's CDR3 is CASSLTTRGPLYEQYF. The CDR3 coding sequence is TGCGCCAGCAGCCTCACAACCAGGGGGCCTCTCTACGAGCAGTACTTC.